This entry lists 24 T cell receptor beta chains sequenced from one sample in a study of blood T cell repertoires in COVID-19. The data were produced by immunoSEQ multiplex PCR, yet TCRdb's version contains in-frame clones alone and is incomplete. Among 100,000 to 150,000 clones listed, around 83% were seen once. The sequencing input was peripheral blood. The receptor source for this set is a woman older than 75 with COVID-19, enrolled during active disease.

The rearrangement uses TRBV5-4 and TRBJ2-1; TRBD2 matches 11 bases. V lost 7 bases, J lost 7 bases, and 7 bases stayed unmatched. Germline V gene lookup returns CDR1 SGHNT and CDR2 YYREEE (reference sequence). The CDR3 consists of 14 residues. As DNA, the CDR3 is TGTGCCAGCCGACTAGCGGGAAATCTAAATGAGCAGTTCTTC. It specifies CASRLAGNLNEQFF.

This chain links TRBV27 with TRBJ2-3; 7 nucleotides align to TRBD1. CDR1 is MNHEY and CDR2 is SMNVEV in the germline V gene (reference sequence). Trimming took 4 bases from V and 0 from J; bases not matched to a gene: 7. The CDR3 runs 16 residues. CDR3 amino acids: CASSSTWDRSTDTQYF. For the CDR3, the DNA is TGTGCCAGCAGTTCTACCTGGGACAGAAGCACAGATACGCAGTATTTT.

This clone was seen once. The chain combines TRBV5-8 with TRBJ2-7; possible D gene TRBD1, 5 bases. The CDR3 has 14 amino acids. V lost 2 bases and J 6 bases, leaving 15 bases between the germline ends. The germline V gene encodes CDR1 SGHTS and CDR2 YDEGEE. CDR3 region: CASSLSQVTGEQYF. The CDR3 region has the DNA TGTGCCAGCAGCTTATCACAGGTTACCGGCGAGCAGTACTTC.

The chain couples TRBV19 to TRBJ2-6; D unclear. V shed 3 bases and J shed 0 bases, with 9 bases lying between them. This CDR3 comprises 16 residues. Germline lookup yields CDR1 LNHDA and CDR2 SQIVND (reference sequence). In DNA, the CDR3 is TGTGCCAGTAGTATCTCAGGTCCCTCTGGGGCCAACGTCCTGACTTTC. This codes for CASSISGPSGANVLTF.

Only one count was recorded for this clone. This chain uses TRBV25-1 with TRBJ1-4, with TRBD1 identical over 7 bases. CDR3 length: 15 amino acids. The ends lost 1 base at V and 8 bases at J; junction bases unmatched: 7. From germline, CDR1 is MGHDK and CDR2 SYGVNS. In nucleotides, the CDR3 is TGTGCCAGCAGTGAATCCAGGGGGTTTGTGGAAAAACTGTTTTTT. Translation gives CASSESRGFVEKLFF. The full variable domain, its missing parts supplied by reference TRBV25-1 and TRBJ1-4, is EADIYQTPRYLVIGTGKKITLECSQTMGHDKMYWYQQDPGMELHLIHYSYGVNSTEKGDLSSESTVSRIRTEHFPLTLESARPSHTSQYLCASSESRGFVEKLFFGSGTQLSVL.

The rearrangement uses TRBV4-3 and TRBJ2-1; possible D gene TRBD2, 6 bases. Germline V gene lookup returns CDR1 LGHNA and CDR2 YSLEER. V lost 3 bases and J 7 bases, leaving 10 bases between the germline ends. The CDR3 runs to 13 residues. The CDR3, as DNA: TGCGCCAGCAGCCAGGAGGGGTGGAATGAGCAGTTCTTC. Residues: CASSQEGWNEQFF.

This clone was seen a single time. The CDR3 region has the DNA TGTGCCAGCAGCTTGAGGGGTAGCGGGAGCCTCCAAGAGACCCAGTACTTC. Translation: CASSLRGSGSLQETQYF. V and J are TRBV7-3 and TRBJ2-5; 9 bases align to TRBD2. The V gene's germline CDR1 is SGHTA and CDR2 FQGTGA. V was clipped by 3 bases and J by 1 base; unmatched bases: 9. The CDR3 covers 17 residues.

V gene TRBV5-4 combines with J gene TRBJ2-1; D unclear. The CDR3 is 15 residues long. The germline CDR1 and CDR2 sequences are SGHNT and YYREEE (reference sequence). Trimming stripped 0 bases from V and 10 bases from J, with 17 bases between. CDR3 amino acids: CASSLAGGAPKEQFF. The CDR3 DNA reads TGTGCCAGCAGCTTGGCCGGCGGAGCCCCTAAAGAGCAGTTCTTC. The entire variable domain, with the rest obtained from reference TRBV5-4 and TRBJ2-1, is as follows: ETGVTQSPTHLIKTRGQQVTLRCSSQSGHNTVSWYQQALGQGPQFIFQYYREEENGRGNFPPRFSGLQFPNYSSELNVNALELDDSALYLCASSLAGGAPKEQFFGPGTRLTVL.

The chain couples TRBV9 to TRBJ1-2; 7 bases fit TRBD1. Germline loops: CDR1 SGDLS, CDR2 YYNGEE. The CDR3 loop spans 16 amino acids. Unmatched junction bases numbered 11, after V lost 1 base and J lost 5 bases. The CDR3 here is CASSVFDRVGGYGYTF. The DNA for the CDR3 is TGTGCCAGCAGCGTATTCGACAGGGTGGGTGGATATGGCTACACCTTC.

The chain uses TRBV28 and TRBJ1-6; tentative D call: TRBD1 (5 bases). Trimming left V 4 bases short and J 6 bases short, with 16 bases between. This CDR3 region has 16 residues. Germline values: CDR1 MDHEN, CDR2 SYDVKM. The DNA for the CDR3 is TGTGCCAGCAGTTCCTACCCCACAGGATTTAATTCACCCCTCCACTTT. This codes for CASSSYPTGFNSPLHF.

This sequence joins TRBV19 and TRBJ1-4; no clear D gene. The V gene lost 1 base and the J gene lost 10 bases, with 4 bases spanning the gap. From germline, CDR1 is LNHDA and CDR2 SQIVND (reference sequence). This CDR3 is 11 amino acids long. The CDR3 nucleotides read TGTGCCAGTAGTATAGGAGTAAAACTGTTTTTT. It encodes CASSIGVKLFF. Full variable domain (missing parts from reference TRBV19 and TRBJ1-4): DGGITQSPKYLFRKEGQNVTLSCEQNLNHDAMYWYRQDPGQGLRLIYYSQIVNDFQKGDIAEGYSVSREKKESFPLTVTSAQKNPTAFYLCASSIGVKLFFGSGTQLSVL.

The V call is TRBV5-3, the J call TRBJ2-6; TRBD1 matches 8 bases. TRBV5-3 is treated as an ORF (open reading frame) with a function not yet certain. The CDR3 runs to 18 residues. The V gene end was trimmed by 3 bases and the J gene end by 0 bases; junction bases not matched to a gene: 8. This chain's CDR3 is CARSWAETGGSGANVLTF. The CDR3 DNA is TGTGCCAGAAGCTGGGCAGAAACAGGGGGCTCTGGGGCCAACGTCCTGACTTTC.

This clone was counted once. The chain joins TRBV24-1 to TRBJ2-2, with 8 bases fitting TRBD1. The CDR3 totals 17 residues. J was trimmed by 2 bases and V by 3 bases; bases with no gene match: 7. Per germline, CDR1 KGHDR and CDR2 SFDVKD. The CDR3 region has the DNA TGTGCCACCAGTGATAGAACAGGGGGTTTTAACACCGGGGAGCTGTTTTTT. Its translation: CATSDRTGGFNTGELFF.

The chain is built from TRBV5-1 and TRBJ1-6, with a possible D match to TRBD1 (6 bases). CDR1 and CDR2 (germline): SGHRS, YFSETQ. This CDR3 is built from 14 residues. V shed 4 bases and J shed 7 bases, with 12 bases lying between them. Here the CDR3 reads CASSLGHPNSPLHF. CDR3 DNA sequence: TGCGCCAGCAGCCTGGGACACCCCAATTCACCCCTCCACTTT.

J is TRBJ2-7 and V is TRBV11-2; TRBD2 matches 8 bases. The CDR3 contains 17 residues. J lost 2 bases, V lost 2 bases, and 11 bases had no gene match. Per the germline V gene, CDR1 is SGHAT and CDR2 is FQNNGV. This CDR3 reads CASSLSSGGSAAYEQYF. As DNA, the CDR3 is TGTGCCAGCAGCTTATCATCGGGGGGGAGTGCCGCCTACGAGCAGTACTTC.

The chain employs TRBV19 and TRBJ2-3, with TRBD2 identical over 9 bases. From germline, CDR1 is LNHDA and CDR2 SQIVND (reference sequence). Trimming cost V 1 base and J 6 bases; bases outside gene matches: 2. This CDR3 contains 14 residues. The CDR3 protein is CASSIVAGADTQYF. The CDR3 nucleotides are TGTGCCAGTAGTATAGTAGCGGGAGCGGATACGCAGTATTTT.

The chain has TRBV7-3 and TRBJ2-2; a weak D match, TRBD2 (5 bases). The CDR3 extends over 11 amino acids. Germline V gene data show CDR1 as SGHTA and CDR2 as FQGTGA. The CDR3 reads CGSRGTGELFF. The DNA of the CDR3 is TGTGGCTCCCGAGGGACCGGGGAGCTGTTTTTT.

The chain links TRBV9 to TRBJ2-1; 8 bases are shared with TRBD1. Germline V lookup: CDR1 SGDLS, CDR2 YYNGEE. V was clipped by 4 bases and J by 1 base; unmatched bases: 7. The CDR3 contains 16 residues. Here the CDR3 DNA reads TGTGCCAGCAGCCCAGGGGGCGGGATATCCTACAATGAGCAGTTCTTC. Translation gives CASSPGGGISYNEQFF.

The rearrangement links TRBV19 to TRBJ2-1, with TRBD2 matching 12 bases. J gave up 8 bases and V 4 bases, and 9 bases lay outside the gene matches. This CDR3 has 16 amino acids. Germline loops: CDR1 LNHDA, CDR2 SQIVND (reference sequence). Written as DNA, the CDR3 is TGTGCCAGTAGTACCAAATTGACTAGCGGGAGAGATGAGCAGTTCTTC. Translation gives CASSTKLTSGRDEQFF.

This clone has only a few counts. The J gene is TRBJ2-7, the V gene TRBV11-2, with 13 bases lining up with TRBD2. Germline V gene sequence: CDR1 SGHAT, CDR2 FQNNGV. Losses at the gene ends were 4 bases for V and 7 bases for J; bases not matched to a gene: 1. The CDR3 is made up of 13 amino acids. The CDR3 DNA reads TGTGCCAGCAGCTCGGGACTAGCGGGGGAGCAGTACTTC. This codes for CASSSGLAGEQYF.

The rearrangement uses TRBV9 and TRBJ2-7, with D unclear. This CDR3 has 14 residues. Looked up from germline, CDR1 is SGDLS and CDR2 is YYNGEE. Trimming shortened V by 0 bases and J by 6 bases, and 13 bases separated the two germline ends. Written as DNA, the CDR3 is TGTGCCAGCAGCGTAGATTCCCTGGCGGCCGAGCAGTACTTC. Translating it yields CASSVDSLAAEQYF. Complete variable domain (other parts from reference TRBV9 and TRBJ2-7): DSGVTQTPKHLITATGQRVTLRCSPRSGDLSVYWYQQSLDQGLQFLIQYYNGEERAKGNILERFSAQQFPDLHSELNLSSLELGDSALYFCASSVDSLAAEQYFGPGTRLTVT.

V usage is TRBV27 and J usage is TRBJ1-1, with D maybe TRBD1 (5 bases). CDR1 MNHEY and CDR2 SMNVEV come from the germline V gene (reference sequence). Trimming removed 7 bases at V and 1 base at J, with 13 bases between. The CDR3 has 14 amino acids. CDR3 in DNA: TGTGCCAGCAAGGGGCGGAATAAGAACACTGAAGCTTTCTTT. It encodes CASKGRNKNTEAFF.

The count of this clone is one. This chain joins TRBV9 and TRBJ2-7; a weak D match, TRBD2 (5 bases). Trimming stripped 0 bases from V and 5 bases from J, with 18 bases between. The CDR3 runs 16 residues. Germline CDR1 and CDR2: SGDLS and YYNGEE. In DNA form, the CDR3 reads TGTGCCAGCAGCGTAGCCGGGGTGGGTCTAGCCCACGAGCAGTACTTC. Protein product: CASSVAGVGLAHEQYF.

This chain uses TRBV3-1 (or the pseudogene TRBV3-2) with TRBJ2-7; 9 nucleotides match TRBD2. Looked up from germline, CDR1 is LGHDT and CDR2 is YNNKEL (reference sequence). J was trimmed by 4 bases and V by 1 base; bases with no gene match: 2. The CDR3 loop spans 14 amino acids. The CDR3 here is CASSQALAGYEQYF. As DNA, the CDR3 is TGTGCCAGCAGCCAAGCACTAGCGGGTTACGAGCAGTACTTC.